Below are 4 T cell receptor beta chains sequenced from a single sample in a study of T cells in Graves' hyperthyroidism and ophthalmopathy. TCR beta CDR3 region amplification was performed from RNA transcripts. Using the HTBI primer set, a first-round RT-PCR was run on the TCR CDR3. TCRdb used MiXCR to reprocess the multiplex PCR reads, holding one entry per CDR3 protein. The table includes more than 100,000 distinct CDR3 sequences, 47% detected once. Sequencing input: blood. The receptors derive from a man in his forties or fifties with Graves' hyperthyroidism.

This clonotype was seen ten or more times. The rearrangement links TRBV2 to TRBJ2-7, with a weak D call TRBD2 (6 bases). V was clipped by 5 bases and J by 5 bases, with 10 bases between them. From germline, CDR1 is SNHLY and CDR2 FYNNEI. The CDR3 covers 12 residues. Here the CDR3 DNA reads TGTGCCAGCAGTTCGGAGGGCGACGAGCAGTACTTC. This translates into CASSSEGDEQYF. Combining the CDR3 with reference TRBV2 and TRBJ2-7 gives the whole variable domain EPEVTQTPSHQVTQMGQEVILRCVPISNHLYFYWYRQILGQKVEFLVSFYNNEISEKSEIFDDQFSVERPDGSNFTLKIRSTKLEDSAMYFCASSSEGDEQYFGPGTRLTVT.

The CDR3 reads CASSGSGGTGGNEQFF. The CDR3 DNA is TGTGCCAGCAGTGGCTCAGGAGGCACCGGGGGTAATGAGCAGTTCTTC. The chain is built from TRBV11-1 and TRBJ2-1, with D possibly being TRBD2 (6 bases). V was pared by 6 bases and J by 7 bases, with 22 bases between. The CDR3 spans 16 residues. Germline values: CDR1 SGHAT, CDR2 FQDESV (reference sequence).

The V gene is TRBV7-3, the J gene TRBJ2-1; the match to TRBD1 covers 7 bases. V dropped 5 bases and J dropped 3; count of bases not matched to a gene: 7. In germline, CDR1 is SGHTA, CDR2 FQGTGA. This CDR3 has 15 amino acids. CDR3 DNA: TGTGCCAGCAGCCCACGTGGACAGGACTACAATGAGCAGTTCTTC. Protein sequence: CASSPRGQDYNEQFF. Filled out from reference TRBV7-3 and TRBJ2-1, the complete variable domain reads GAGVSQTPSNKVTEKGKYVELRCDPISGHTALYWYRQSLGQGPEFLIYFQGTGAADDSGLPNDRFFAVRPEGSVSTLKIQRTERGDSAVYLCASSPRGQDYNEQFFGPGTRLTVL.

This clonotype has ten or more counts. This chain connects TRBV2 to TRBJ1-2; perhaps TRBD1 as D (5 bases). Trimming removed 9 bases from V and 8 bases from J, with 16 bases in between. The CDR3 is 12 amino acids. Germline CDR1 is SNHLY and CDR2 is FYNNEI. The CDR3 region is CASIRDSRGYTF. The CDR3 DNA sequence: TGTGCCAGTATCCGGGACTCCCGCGGCTACACCTTC.